These 11 T cell receptor beta chains came from one sample sequenced in a study of blood T cell repertoires in COVID-19. Sequencing was performed with immunoSEQ multiplex PCR; in TCRdb, only in-frame clones are kept and a portion is missing. The sample carries a few hundred thousand clones, more than 85% recorded once. Sequencing input: peripheral blood. The receptors shown here come from a woman in her sixties or seventies with COVID-19, enrolled during active disease.

The V call is TRBV7-2, the J call TRBJ2-7, with a tentative D call TRBD1 (5 bases). Germline assignment: CDR1 SGHTA and CDR2 FQGNSA. This CDR3 spans 15 amino acids. V gave up 2 bases and J gave up 4 bases, with 15 bases separating them. CDR3 sequence: CASSLMGLQFYEQYF. CDR3 sequence (DNA): TGTGCCAGCAGCTTAATGGGGCTCCAGTTTTACGAGCAGTACTTC.

The J gene is TRBJ1-2, the V gene TRBV27, with D unresolved. The CDR3 is 14 amino acids. CDR1 MNHEY and CDR2 SMNVEV come from the germline V gene (reference sequence). V lost 5 bases and J lost 6, with 16 bases in between. The CDR3 loop is CASSQPGARDGYTF. CDR3 in DNA: TGTGCCAGCAGTCAACCGGGAGCACGGGATGGCTACACCTTC.

The chain carries TRBV4-1 and TRBJ2-1; 8 bases are shared with TRBD2. This CDR3 has 15 amino acids. Trimming removed 4 bases from V and 3 bases from J; junction bases left unmatched: 5. Germline V gene data show CDR1 as MGHRA and CDR2 as YSYEKL. Here the CDR3 DNA reads TGCGCCAGCAGCCCTAGCGGGCCCGGCTACAATGAGCAGTTCTTC. Translated, it gives CASSPSGPGYNEQFF.

V is TRBV7-2 and J is TRBJ1-6; maybe TRBD1 (6 bases). The V gene's germline CDR1 is SGHTA and CDR2 FQGNSA. The CDR3 length is 14 residues. Trimming left V 5 bases short and J 10 bases short, with 15 bases between. The CDR3 region has the DNA TGTGCCAGCAGCCCGAGGGGGGGCCAGTCACCCCTCCACTTT. Its protein is CASSPRGGQSPLHF.

The chain carries TRBV23-1 and TRBJ1-5, with 10 bases identical to TRBD1. TRBV23-1 counts as an open reading frame of uncertain function. V was clipped by 3 bases and J by 6 bases; unmatched bases: 8. The CDR3 totals 16 residues. Here the CDR3 reads CASSQGSGQGSQPQHF. For the CDR3, the DNA is TGCGCCAGCAGTCAGGGTTCGGGACAGGGGAGTCAGCCCCAGCATTTT.

The chain is built from TRBV7-9 and TRBJ2-7, with no clear D. Germline CDR1 reads SEHNR; CDR2 reads FQNEAQ (reference sequence). The CDR3 sequence is 14 residues long. V gave up 5 bases and J gave up 2 bases, with 13 bases separating them. The CDR3 reads CASSPGGGAYEQYF. CDR3 in DNA: TGTGCCAGCAGCCCGGGTGGCGGTGCCTACGAGCAGTACTTC.

This clone has a handful of counts. The chain combines TRBV6-2 or TRBV6-3 with TRBJ2-5; the D gene is possibly TRBD2 (6 bases). The CDR3 consists of 13 residues. Per germline, CDR1 MNHEY and CDR2 SVGEGT. The ends were cut back, 6 bases at V and 5 bases at J, with 13 bases in the middle. CDR3 coding DNA: TGTGCCAGCAGCACGTGGGCGGGGGAGACCCAGTACTTC. Its protein product is CASSTWAGETQYF.

The chain combines TRBV9 with TRBJ2-3; 7 bases fit TRBD2. Germline CDR1 and CDR2: SGDLS and YYNGEE. V gave up 6 bases and J gave up 2 bases; unmatched junction bases: 9. There are 15 residues in the CDR3. CDR3 protein: CASTLSGAITDTQYF. In DNA, the CDR3 is TGTGCCAGCACCCTAAGCGGGGCCATCACAGATACGCAGTATTTT.

The chain joins TRBV13 to TRBJ2-2; D remains unclear. Trimming cost V 4 bases and J 1 base, with 13 bases left between them. The CDR3 is 16 amino acids. Germline assignment: CDR1 PRHDT and CDR2 FYEKMQ (reference sequence). Written as DNA, the CDR3 is TGTGCCAGCAGCTCGATCTTGACGGGGAACACCGGGGAGCTGTTTTTT. Translating gives CASSSILTGNTGELFF.

This chain uses TRBV27 with TRBJ1-1, with no clear D. Germline V CDR1 and CDR2: MNHEY, SMNVEV (reference sequence). The CDR3 runs to 14 residues. Trimming pared 6 bases from V and 0 bases from J, leaving 11 bases between. In DNA form, the CDR3 reads TGTGCCAGCAGCCCGACGGGAATGAACACTGAAGCTTTCTTT. Amino acid sequence: CASSPTGMNTEAFF.

The chain links TRBV7-9 to TRBJ2-1, with 10 bases lining up with TRBD1. The length of the CDR3 is 16 residues. Per germline, CDR1 SEHNR and CDR2 FQNEAQ (reference sequence). The J segment lost 8 bases and the V segment lost 4 bases, leaving 11 bases of the junction unmatched. The CDR3 nucleotides are TGTGCCAGCAGCTACGACCCGGGACAGGGGAGGGATGAGCAGTTCTTC. This codes for CASSYDPGQGRDEQFF.